The 13 T cell receptor beta chains below come from one sample, sequenced in a study of T cell responses to AZD1222 COVID-19 vaccine. Measured with immunoSEQ multiplex PCR; TCRdb has only the in-frame clones, and not every one. Of about 120,000 clones listed, about 94% were seen once; the top ten hold about 3%. The sequencing here drew on peripheral blood, taken 28 days after the second AZD1222 dose. These receptors originate from an adult who received the AZD1222 COVID-19 vaccine.

The chain recombines TRBV19 with TRBJ2-1; maybe TRBD1 (6 bases). This CDR3 comprises 15 residues. With 7 bases removed from V and 2 bases from J, the gap between germline ends came to 15 bases. CDR1 is LNHDA and CDR2 is SQIVND in the germline V gene (reference sequence). The CDR3 region has the DNA TGTGCCAGTACCGGAGACAGGCTTCCCTACAATGAGCAGTTCTTC. Encoded protein: CASTGDRLPYNEQFF.

This rearrangement joins TRBV25-1 to TRBJ1-1, with D unresolved. The CDR3 length is 11 residues. CDR1 and CDR2 (germline): MGHDK, SYGVNS. The V end lost 4 bases, the J end lost 10 bases, and 10 bases lay between the germline ends. DNA for the CDR3: TGTGCCAGCAGTGGCCTGTGGGGAGCTTTCTTT. Its protein is CASSGLWGAFF.

This chain links TRBV2 with TRBJ2-5; a possible D gene is TRBD2 (6 bases). The germline V gene encodes CDR1 SNHLY and CDR2 FYNNEI. This CDR3 region has 14 residues. The V end was cut by 1 base, the J end by 5 bases, with 11 bases between. CDR3 nucleotides: TGTGCCAGCAGTGAAGGTGGGGGGAGGGAGACCCAGTACTTC. Translated: CASSEGGGRETQYF.

The chain is built from TRBV12-5 and TRBJ1-3; a possible D gene is TRBD1 (6 bases). There are 16 residues in the CDR3. Germline V gene sequence: CDR1 LGHNT, CDR2 FRNRAP. The V gene lost 0 bases and the J gene lost 1 base, with 10 bases spanning the gap. CDR3 nucleotides: TGTGCTAGTGGTTTGGTAGGGGGGCTATCTGGAAACACCATATATTTT. This gives the protein CASGLVGGLSGNTIYF.

The chain employs TRBV25-1 and TRBJ1-3; D not certain. Trimming pared 6 bases from V and 2 bases from J, leaving 11 bases between. Germline loops: CDR1 MGHDK, CDR2 SYGVNS. The CDR3 extends over 14 amino acids. The chain's CDR3 is CASSPKGTGNTIYF. The CDR3 DNA reads TGTGCCAGCAGCCCGAAGGGCACTGGAAACACCATATATTTT.

This sequence joins TRBV27 and TRBJ2-7; TRBD1 matches 8 bases. Looked up from germline, CDR1 is MNHEY and CDR2 is SMNVEV (reference sequence). Trimming cost V 2 bases and J 4 bases; bases outside gene matches: 7. This CDR3 has 15 amino acids. The CDR3 sequence: CASSLRFRTGYEQYF. CDR3 nucleotides: TGTGCCAGCAGTTTACGGTTTCGGACAGGGTACGAGCAGTACTTC.

The V and J genes are TRBV25-1 and TRBJ2-1; 7 positions match TRBD1. Trimming cost V 2 bases and J 14 bases; bases outside gene matches: 9. CDR3 length: 13 residues. Per the germline V gene, CDR1 is MGHDK and CDR2 is SYGVNS. The CDR3 here is CASSEPDRVEEFF. DNA for the CDR3: TGTGCCAGCAGTGAACCCGACAGGGTTGAAGAGTTCTTC.

The rearrangement joins TRBV6-1 to TRBJ1-2; D not resolved. V lost 2 bases and J lost 0, with 7 bases in between. The CDR3 covers 14 residues. Germline loops: CDR1 MNHNS, CDR2 SASEGT. This chain's CDR3 is CASSETVANYGYTF. CDR3 nucleotides: TGTGCCAGCAGTGAAACTGTCGCTAACTATGGCTACACCTTC.

This chain connects TRBV25-1 to TRBJ1-4; D is unresolved. This CDR3 contains 15 residues. Trimming shortened V by 4 bases and J by 4 bases, and 13 bases separated the two germline ends. Germline CDR1 MGHDK, CDR2 SYGVNS. The CDR3 here is CASSAVDTFNEKLFF. CDR3 sequence (DNA): TGTGCCAGCAGTGCGGTTGACACATTTAATGAAAAACTGTTTTTT.

This chain connects TRBV19 to TRBJ1-5; unclear D gene. V shed 3 bases and J shed 4 bases, with 10 bases lying between them. Germline CDR1 LNHDA, CDR2 SQIVND (reference sequence). The CDR3 loop spans 14 amino acids. This CDR3 reads CASSMGGRNQPQHF. The DNA for the CDR3 is TGTGCCAGTAGTATGGGAGGCAGGAATCAGCCCCAGCATTTT.

The rearrangement links TRBV7-8 to TRBJ1-4; no firm D call. V was trimmed by 5 bases and J by 6 bases, leaving 22 bases between them. This CDR3 is built from 17 residues. The germline CDR1 and CDR2 sequences are SGHVS and FQNEAQ. CDR3 in DNA: TGTGCCAGCAGCCGGCGATTCGGACGGTTTAATGATGAAAAACTGTTTTTT. Protein: CASSRRFGRFNDEKLFF.

The chain uses TRBV4-2 and TRBJ2-7, with D perhaps matching TRBD1 or TRBD2 (6 bases each). V shed 4 bases and J shed 1 base, with 17 bases lying between them. This CDR3 comprises 16 residues. Germline CDR1 and CDR2: LGHNA and YNFKEQ. The CDR3 here is CASSLGGGTPSYEQYF. As DNA, the CDR3 is TGTGCCAGCAGCCTCGGAGGGGGGACTCCTTCCTACGAGCAGTACTTC.

This chain uses TRBV6-5 with TRBJ2-5; D assignment may be TRBD1 or TRBD2 (5 bases each). Between the trimmed V and J ends, which lost 10 bases and 8 bases, there was a span of 14 bases. Germline CDR1 is MNHEY and CDR2 is SVGAGI. The CDR3 has 11 residues. Here the CDR3 reads CANRDGETQYF. Written as DNA, the CDR3 is TGTGCCAACCGGGACGGGGAAACCCAGTACTTC.